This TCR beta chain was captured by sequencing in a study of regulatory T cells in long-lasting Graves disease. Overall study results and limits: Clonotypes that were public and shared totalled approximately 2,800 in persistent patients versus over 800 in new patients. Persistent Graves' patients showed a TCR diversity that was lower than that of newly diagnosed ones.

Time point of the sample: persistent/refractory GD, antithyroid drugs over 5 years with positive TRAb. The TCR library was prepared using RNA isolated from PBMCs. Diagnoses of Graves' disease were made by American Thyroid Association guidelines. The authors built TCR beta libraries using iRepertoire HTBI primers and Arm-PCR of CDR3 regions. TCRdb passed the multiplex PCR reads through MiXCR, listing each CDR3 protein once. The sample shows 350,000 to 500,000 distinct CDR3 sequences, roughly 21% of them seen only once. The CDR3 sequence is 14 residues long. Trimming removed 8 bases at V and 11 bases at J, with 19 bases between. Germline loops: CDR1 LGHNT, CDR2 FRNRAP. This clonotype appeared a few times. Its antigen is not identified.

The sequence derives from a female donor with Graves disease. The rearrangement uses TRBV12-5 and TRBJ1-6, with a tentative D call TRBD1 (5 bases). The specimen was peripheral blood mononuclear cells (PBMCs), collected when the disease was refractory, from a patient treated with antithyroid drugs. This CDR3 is CASRFRTGTPPLHF. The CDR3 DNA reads TGTGCTAGTAGATTTAGGACGGGGACCCCACCCCTCCACTTT.